A selection of T cell receptor beta chains follows, all from one sample in a study of a mutant IDH1 vaccine in newly diagnosed glioma. Repertoires were generated with immunoSEQ multiplex PCR, while TCRdb's copy carries only in-frame clones and drops some. The sample has about 68,000 clones, approximately 85% seen once. The sequences come from PBMCs, collected from a glioma patient treated with radiotherapy, temozolomide or both. The receptors shown here come from a man in his forties or fifties with glioma. Both conserved end residues are part of each CDR3. The D gene is left open where the match is weak. Size is omitted from some rows. Given values are once, few, many or a class for expanded clones.

>TRBV29-1|TRBJ2-1|NA|NA
TGCAGCGCCGGGGTCGAGACAACCTACAATGAGCAGTTCTTC
CSAGVETTYNEQFF
>TRBV5-6|TRBJ2-2|once|NA
TGTGCCAGCAGCGCCTACGGGGAGCTGTTTTTT
CASSAYGELFF
>TRBV18|TRBJ2-1|NA|NA
TGTGCCAGCTCACCACTTACTTATTCGAGGGATGAGCAGTTCTTC
CASSPLTYSRDEQFF
>TRBV7-8|TRBJ2-7|NA|TRBD1
TGTGCCAGCAGCTCCGGGACAGGGGACTCCTACGAGCAGTACTTC
CASSSGTGDSYEQYF
>TRBV6-1|TRBJ2-1|few|NA
TGTGCCAGCAGTGAACGCCGGGACTCTTTCGCTGAGCAGTTCTTC
CASSERRDSFAEQFF
>TRBV7-2|TRBJ1-2|NA|TRBD1
TGTGCCAGCAGCTTAAACACCGGGACAGGGGGTTCTGGCTACACCTTC
CASSLNTGTGGSGYTF
>TRBV5-1|TRBJ2-3|once|TRBD2
TGCGCCAGCAGCTATAGCGGGGAGGGGGATACGCAGTATTTT
CASSYSGEGDTQYF
>TRBV27|TRBJ1-5|NA|TRBD1
TGTGCCAGCAGTTTATGGGGGACAGGGGTAAATCAGCCCCAGCATTTT
CASSLWGTGVNQPQHF
>TRBV19|TRBJ1-2|NA|NA
TGTGCCAGTAGTGCCCAGGGATACTATGGCTACACCTTC
CASSAQGYYGYTF
>TRBV6-1|TRBJ2-2|once|TRBD1
TGTGCCAGCAGTCCGGGACAGGGGAACACCGGGGAGCTGTTTTTT
CASSPGQGNTGELFF
>TRBV29-1|TRBJ2-7|many|NA
TGCAGCGTTGCGGGGCACTCCTACGAGCAGTACTTC
CSVAGHSYEQYF
>TRBV5-5|TRBJ1-2|NA|TRBD1
TGTGCCAGCACGACAGGGGGTGTCCCCATGGGCTACACCTTC
CASTTGGVPMGYTF
>TRBV9|TRBJ1-2|NA|TRBD1
TGTGCCAGCAGCGTTACTTGGGACAGCTCAGGCTACACCTTC
CASSVTWDSSGYTF
>TRBV4-1|TRBJ2-7|NA|NA
TGCGCCAGCAGCCAAGGCGACCCCAGCTCCTACGAGCAGTACTTC
CASSQGDPSSYEQYF
>TRBV5-1|TRBJ2-7|NA|NA
TGCGCCAGCAGCTTGGATGAGGGTTTCTCCTACGAGCAGTACTTC
CASSLDEGFSYEQYF
>TRBV5-6|TRBJ2-1|NA|NA
TGTGCCAGCAGCTGGGTCGACAATGAGCAGTTCTTC
CASSWVDNEQFF
>TRBV30|TRBJ2-7|NA|TRBD1
TGTGCCTGGGGGACAGCTTACGAGCAGTACTTC
CAWGTAYEQYF
>TRBV7-2|TRBJ1-5|NA|NA
TGTGCCAGCAGCTGGGGGGAGCGGCGCAATCAGCCCCAGCATTTT
CASSWGERRNQPQHF
>TRBV6-5|TRBJ2-1|NA|TRBD2
TGTGCCAGCAGGAGGACTAGCGAGAATGAGCAGTTCTTC
CASRRTSENEQFF
>TRBV19|TRBJ1-5|many|NA
TGTGCCAGTAGTACCGACTGGGGTAGCAATCAGCCCCAGCATTTT
CASSTDWGSNQPQHF
>TRBV7-8|TRBJ2-7|NA|NA
TGTGCCAGCACCGGGACCTCCTACGAGCAGTACTTC
CASTGTSYEQYF
>TRBV10-3|TRBJ2-1|NA|NA
TGTGCCAGCTCGGGGGACAATGAGCAGTTCTTC
CASSGDNEQFF
>TRBV6-1|TRBJ1-4|NA|TRBD1
TGTGCCAGCAGTGATGGACAGGGCTTAGAAAAACTGTTTTTT
CASSDGQGLEKLFF
>TRBV27|TRBJ2-7|NA|NA
TGTGCCAGCAGTTTTAATGGGCTCGACGAGCAGTACTTC
CASSFNGLDEQYF
>TRBV6-5|TRBJ1-6|NA|NA
TGTGCCAGCAGTTACGGGGGGACCTATAATTCACCCCTCCACTTT
CASSYGGTYNSPLHF
>TRBV11-2|TRBJ2-7|NA|NA
TGTGCCAGCAGCCCACTTAGCCAAAGCTCCTACGAGCAGTACTTC
CASSPLSQSSYEQYF
>TRBV6-6|TRBJ1-2|NA|TRBD1
TGTGCCACCTCGACAGGGGGCATCTATGGCTACACCTTC
CATSTGGIYGYTF
>TRBV7-9|TRBJ2-7|NA|TRBD1
TGTGCCAGCAGCCTGAACAGGGGTGAAGGCGAGCAGTACTTC
CASSLNRGEGEQYF
>TRBV2|TRBJ1-5|NA|NA
TGTGCCAGCAAACGAGACGCAACCCGCAATCAGCCCCAGCATTTT
CASKRDATRNQPQHF
>TRBV6-5|TRBJ2-5|NA|NA
TGTGCCAGCAGTTACTTACCGAGAGAGACCCAGTACTTC
CASSYLPRETQYF
>TRBV15|TRBJ1-5|medium-sized|TRBD1
TGTGCCACCAGCAGAGGAGGGGGCGAGAGCAATCAGCCCCAGCATTTT
CATSRGGGESNQPQHF
>TRBV4-2|TRBJ2-1|once|NA
TGTGCCAGCAGCCAAGATATGTTAGAGAGCTCCTACAATGAGCAGTTCTTC
CASSQDMLESSYNEQFF